What follows are 29 T cell receptor beta chains derived from one specimen sequenced in a study of OX40 agonist ivuxolimab in advanced cancers. Some clones are missing from TCRdb's copy, which holds only in-frame ones; the method was immunoSEQ multiplex PCR. The sample consists of 100,000 or so clones, approximately 91% of them appearing once. Source: CD4+ or CD8+ T cells sorted from blood, taken in a trial of the OX40 agonist ivuxolimab. All receptors come from an adult with an advanced solid tumor such as melanoma, head and neck, liver or kidney cancer.

This sequence joins TRBV5-6 and TRBJ1-4, with TRBD1 as a possible D gene (5 bases). This CDR3 has 9 residues. Germline V gene sequence: CDR1 SGHDT, CDR2 YYEEEE. Here the CDR3 DNA reads TGTGCTCAGGGAGAAAAACTGTTTTTT. Translation gives CAQGEKLFF.

The V gene is TRBV7-2, the J gene TRBJ2-7, with D uncertain. Trimming took 5 bases from V and 4 from J, leaving 6 bases between them. Germline-derived CDR1 and CDR2 are SGHTA and FQGNSA. The CDR3 sequence is 11 residues long. CDR3 coding DNA: TGTGCCAGCAGCACCATTTACGAGCAGTACTTC. Its protein is CASSTIYEQYF.

This chain links TRBV28 with TRBJ1-4, with a weak D call TRBD1 (6 bases). The CDR3 has 14 amino acids. Trimming removed 6 bases at V and 7 bases at J, with 15 bases between. The germline gives CDR1 MDHEN, CDR2 SYDVKM. In nucleotides, the CDR3 is TGTGCCAGCAGAACAGGGTGGAGTAGTGAAAAACTGTTTTTT. Its protein is CASRTGWSSEKLFF.

V is TRBV6-6 and J is TRBJ1-2; the match to TRBD1 covers 9 bases. The CDR3 has 12 residues. Germline loops: CDR1 MNHNY, CDR2 SVGAGI (reference sequence). The V and J ends lost 11 bases and 3 bases, in that order; junction bases with no gene match: 4. The CDR3 DNA reads as TGTGCCGGACGGGACAGGGACTATGGCTACACCTTC. It specifies CAGRDRDYGYTF.

The chain has TRBV6-5 and TRBJ2-2, with TRBD2 matching over 13 bases. Looked up from germline, CDR1 is MNHEY and CDR2 is SVGAGI. This CDR3 contains 15 residues. Trimming took 6 bases from V and 7 from J; bases not matched to a gene: 5. The CDR3 protein is CASSGLAGAGGELFF. As DNA, the CDR3 is TGTGCCAGCAGCGGACTAGCGGGAGCGGGCGGGGAGCTGTTTTTT.

The chain has TRBV28 and TRBJ2-7; D remains ambiguous. Germline V CDR1 and CDR2: MDHEN, SYDVKM. V gave up 3 bases and J gave up 3 bases, with 6 bases separating them. This CDR3 comprises 12 residues. CDR3 DNA: TGTGCCAGCAGTTTTTGGGGCTACGAGCAGTACTTC. Amino acid sequence: CASSFWGYEQYF.

The rearrangement links TRBV10-3 to TRBJ2-7, with 7 bases identical to TRBD2. V was pared by 0 bases and J by 3 bases, with 8 bases of the junction left unmatched. The CDR3 runs 16 residues. Germline V lookup: CDR1 ENHRY, CDR2 SYGVKD. CDR3: CAISESLAGVSYEQYF. CDR3 nucleotide sequence: TGTGCCATCAGTGAGTCGTTGGCGGGAGTGAGCTACGAGCAGTACTTC.

This chain links TRBV29-1 with TRBJ1-1, with a weak D call TRBD1 (5 bases). Germline V gene data show CDR1 as SQVTM and CDR2 as ANQGSEA. The CDR3 extends over 14 amino acids. V was clipped by 7 bases and J by 0 bases, with 15 bases between them. The CDR3 protein is CSAGLGTLNTEAFF. CDR3 nucleotide sequence: TGCAGCGCCGGACTCGGGACTCTGAACACTGAAGCTTTCTTT.

This chain joins TRBV2 and TRBJ2-1; D gene ambiguous. The germline gives CDR1 SNHLY, CDR2 FYNNEI. V gave up 7 bases and J gave up 2 bases, with 18 bases separating them. The CDR3 contains 16 residues. This CDR3 is CASIPTLNSAYNEQFF. CDR3 coding DNA: TGTGCCAGCATACCTACCCTTAATAGTGCCTACAATGAGCAGTTCTTC. The variable domain in full, with the rest retrieved from reference TRBV2 and TRBJ2-1, is EPEVTQTPSHQVTQMGQEVILRCVPISNHLYFYWYRQILGQKVEFLVSFYNNEISEKSEIFDDQFSVERPDGSNFTLKIRSTKLEDSAMYFCASIPTLNSAYNEQFFGPGTRLTVL.

This chain connects TRBV27 to TRBJ1-1, with unresolved D. Trimming pared 7 bases from V and 4 bases from J, leaving 7 bases between. Germline CDR1 MNHEY, CDR2 SMNVEV (reference sequence). This CDR3 has 11 amino acids. The CDR3 here is CASTGGTEAFF. The CDR3 DNA sequence: TGTGCCAGCACGGGAGGCACTGAAGCTTTCTTT.

The chain carries TRBV7-7 and TRBJ2-1; TRBD1 aligns across 9 bases. Germline CDR1 and CDR2: SSHAT and FNYEAQ (reference sequence). The CDR3 is 16 residues long. Trimming at V came to 5 bases and at J to 5 bases, leaving 10 bases not matched to a gene. In DNA form, the CDR3 reads TGTGCCAGCAGCCCCCTACAGGGGGCGTCTAACAATGAGCAGTTCTTC. This translates into CASSPLQGASNNEQFF.

This sequence joins TRBV4-2 and TRBJ2-2; D not certain. Germline assignment: CDR1 LGHNA and CDR2 YNFKEQ. The CDR3 consists of 15 residues. Between the trimmed V and J ends, which lost 8 bases and 0 bases, there was a span of 13 bases. The CDR3: CASSPGGTNTGELFF. The DNA of the CDR3 is TGTGCCAGCTCCCCGGGTGGAACGAACACCGGGGAGCTGTTTTTT.

The chain links TRBV27 to TRBJ2-5, with D maybe TRBD2 (7 bases). The CDR3 runs 15 residues. Trimming took off 1 base at V and 5 bases at J, with 14 bases between the two ends. The germline CDR1 and CDR2 sequences are MNHEY and SMNVEV (reference sequence). CDR3 nucleotides: TGTGCCAGCAGTTTATTCGGGGGGCTGAGGGAGACCCAGTACTTC. This translates into CASSLFGGLRETQYF.

The rearrangement joins TRBV10-3 to TRBJ1-4; unclear D gene. Germline V gene sequence: CDR1 ENHRY, CDR2 SYGVKD. The V end lost 2 bases, the J end lost 3 bases, and 13 bases lay between the germline ends. The CDR3 is 16 amino acids. The CDR3 coding sequence is TGTGCCATCAGTGAGGGGGTGGGATCTGCTAATGAAAAACTGTTTTTT. It codes for CAISEGVGSANEKLFF.

The J gene is TRBJ1-1, the V gene TRBV9, with D possibly TRBD1 on 6 matching bases. The CDR3 extends over 17 amino acids. Germline assignment: CDR1 SGDLS and CDR2 YYNGEE. V lost 0 bases, J lost 4 bases, and 19 bases lay in between. This chain's CDR3 is CASSVGNWGADGTEAFF. The CDR3 DNA follows: TGTGCCAGCAGCGTAGGAAATTGGGGGGCGGACGGCACTGAAGCTTTCTTT.

The CDR3 bases are TGTGCCAGCAGTGAAGGACAGGGGACCCTTTGGACTGAAGCTTTCTTT. Translation gives CASSEGQGTLWTEAFF. The rearrangement uses TRBV6-1 and TRBJ1-1; TRBD1 aligns across 8 bases. CDR3 length: 16 residues. The germline CDR1 and CDR2 sequences are MNHNS and SASEGT. Unmatched junction bases numbered 9, after V lost 1 base and J lost 5 bases.

The chain recombines TRBV19 with TRBJ1-2; D may be TRBD1 (6 bases). The CDR3 spans 15 residues. The germline V and J ends were trimmed by 4 bases and 2 bases, with 14 bases remaining between them. Germline V CDR1 and CDR2: LNHDA, SQIVND (reference sequence). The CDR3 nucleotides read TGTGCCAGTAGTAACTGGGGGGGGCTCAACTATGGCTACACCTTC. This sequence encodes CASSNWGGLNYGYTF.

This clone showed up just a few times. The chain uses TRBV6-6 and TRBJ2-7; maybe TRBD2 (7 bases). The V gene's germline CDR1 is MNHNY and CDR2 SVGAGI (reference sequence). V lost 8 bases to trimming and J lost 6 bases, with 20 bases between them. The CDR3 sequence is 14 residues long. CDR3 loop: CASSEHRGAGEQYF. In DNA, the CDR3 is TGTGCCAGCTCCGAGCACCGGGGGGCGGGCGAGCAGTACTTC.

CDR3 residues: CASSYSVQGNEKLFF. The CDR3 DNA follows: TGTGCCAGCAGTTACTCTGTACAGGGAAATGAAAAACTGTTTTTT. The rearrangement uses TRBV6-5 and TRBJ1-4; D possibly corresponds to TRBD1 (6 bases). The V and J ends lost 0 bases and 5 bases respectively, with 10 bases between them. This CDR3 comprises 15 residues. Per germline, CDR1 MNHEY and CDR2 SVGAGI.

The chain employs TRBV27 and TRBJ1-3; the D gene is possibly TRBD1 (6 bases). Trimming removed 5 bases at V and 8 bases at J, with 19 bases between. The CDR3 loop spans 15 amino acids. From germline, CDR1 is MNHEY and CDR2 SMNVEV (reference sequence). CDR3 sequence reads: CASSPRGTLGYTIYF. DNA of the CDR3: TGTGCCAGCAGTCCTCGAGGGACATTGGGATACACCATATATTTT.

The CDR3 DNA reads as TGCGCCAGCAGCTGGGACGGTACCGGGGAGCTGTTTTTT. This encodes CASSWDGTGELFF. The chain uses TRBV5-1 and TRBJ2-2; D is perhaps TRBD1 or TRBD2 (5 bases each). This CDR3 comprises 13 residues. Germline V gene sequence: CDR1 SGHRS, CDR2 YFSETQ. The V end lost 3 bases, the J end lost 5 bases, and 8 bases lay between the germline ends.

This chain links TRBV7-6 with TRBJ2-5; 8 bases align to TRBD2. CDR1 is SGHVS, CDR2 FNYEAQ, per germline. The V segment lost 5 bases and the J segment 6 bases; nucleotides outside the gene matches: 14. CDR3 length equals 16 residues. The CDR3 here is CASSPPGGGALKTQYF. The CDR3 nucleotides are TGTGCCAGCAGCCCTCCGGGGGGGGGCGCCCTAAAGACCCAGTACTTC.

The chain has TRBV18 and TRBJ2-3; no clear D. This CDR3 comprises 14 residues. Between the trimmed V and J ends, which lost 4 bases and 2 bases, there was a span of 10 bases. Germline-derived CDR1 and CDR2 are KGHSH and LQKENI. CDR3 sequence (DNA): TGTGCCAGCTCACTCATCGGGTACACAGATACGCAGTATTTT. This gives the protein CASSLIGYTDTQYF.

The J gene is TRBJ2-2, the V gene TRBV7-2; TRBD1 aligns across 8 bases. J lost 4 bases, V lost 3 bases, and 1 base had no gene match. The germline V gene has CDR1 SGHTA and CDR2 FQGNSA. This CDR3 region has 14 residues. Here the CDR3 reads CASSLGQATGELFF. CDR3 DNA: TGTGCCAGCAGCTTGGGACAGGCCACCGGGGAGCTGTTTTTT.

The table lists this clone with a count of one. The genes are TRBV28 and TRBJ1-2, with a weak D call TRBD1 (6 bases). In germline, CDR1 is MDHEN, CDR2 SYDVKM. The CDR3 is made up of 15 amino acids. The V end was cut by 2 bases, the J end by 4 bases, with 14 bases between. The CDR3 loop is CASSLPQGRAYGYTF. DNA of the CDR3: TGTGCCAGCAGTTTACCCCAGGGGCGAGCCTATGGCTACACCTTC.

The J gene is TRBJ2-5, the V gene TRBV7-9; TRBD2 agrees at 7 bases. CDR3 length equals 15 residues. Germline V lookup: CDR1 SEHNR, CDR2 FQNEAQ (reference sequence). With 5 bases clipped from V and 0 bases from J, the junction kept 6 bases outside the gene matches. As DNA, the CDR3 is TGTGCCAGCAGCCTCGGGGGGATCTACCAAGAGACCCAGTACTTC. Protein product: CASSLGGIYQETQYF.

The chain links TRBV5-1 to TRBJ2-1; 8 bases map to TRBD2. CDR1 is SGHRS, CDR2 YFSETQ, per germline. The V segment lost 7 bases and the J segment 6 bases; nucleotides outside the gene matches: 12. This CDR3 spans 15 amino acids. The DNA of the CDR3 is TGCGCCAGCCAAGATAGCGGGGCCCGGGCCAATGAGCAGTTCTTC. Encoded protein: CASQDSGARANEQFF.

This clone occurred once. This chain joins TRBV19 and TRBJ1-2, with 8 bases identical to TRBD1. The germline gives CDR1 LNHDA, CDR2 SQIVND (reference sequence). Trimming at V came to 5 bases and at J to 4 bases, leaving 6 bases not matched to a gene. This CDR3 is built from 14 residues. The CDR3 region is CASSEQGVSYGYTF. CDR3 coding DNA: TGTGCCAGTAGTGAACAGGGGGTCAGCTATGGCTACACCTTC.

The J gene is TRBJ1-1, the V gene TRBV7-8; 7 nucleotides match TRBD1. Germline V CDR1 and CDR2: SGHVS, FQNEAQ. This CDR3 contains 14 residues. The ends lost 4 bases at V and 10 bases at J; junction bases unmatched: 12. Written as DNA, the CDR3 is TGTGCCAGCAGCTCCGGGACAGCAACCCTTTCAGCTTTCTTT. This gives the protein CASSSGTATLSAFF.